Following are 22 T cell receptor beta chains from one sample sequenced in a study of T-cell reconstitution after alpha-beta-depleted transplantation in children. The authors prepared the TCRbeta library with unique molecular identifiers. TCRdb re-analysed the PCR reads in MiXCR, keeping a single row per CDR3 protein. The table records 500,000 to 750,000 distinct CDR3 sequences, roughly 30% of them present only once. The sequences come from PBMCs, collected before TCRalphabeta/CD19-depleted stem cell transplant. All receptors come from a boy under two years old with Wiskott-Aldrich syndrome, due to receive a stem cell transplant.

A note on this clonotype: In this CDR3 the conserved last residue, phenylalanine or tryptophan, is missing, so a read error is likely. This sequence joins TRBV18 and TRBJ2-3; D remains unclear. Trimming removed 3 bases from V and 1 base from J, with 23 bases in between. The germline V gene encodes CDR1 KGHSH and CDR2 LQKENI. This CDR3 has 19 residues. The CDR3 spells CASSPIEIDRVLGTDTQYS. CDR3 bases: TGTGCCAGCTCACCTATCGAAATAGACCGGGTCTTAGGCACAGATACGCAGTATTCT.

This clonotype showed up just a few times. The rearrangement uses TRBV5-4 and TRBJ1-2, with 11 bases that match TRBD1. The trim removed 4 bases at V and 7 bases at J, leaving 3 bases unmatched. Germline lookup yields CDR1 SGHNT and CDR2 YYREEE (reference sequence). The CDR3 contains 13 residues. The CDR3 reads CASSQGQGVGYTF. CDR3 nucleotides: TGTGCCAGCAGCCAGGGACAGGGGGTTGGCTACACCTTC.

This chain links TRBV3-1 with TRBJ2-1, with 9 bases matching TRBD2. The V segment lost 8 bases and the J segment 4 bases; nucleotides outside the gene matches: 18. The CDR3 has 18 residues. Germline V gene lookup returns CDR1 LGHDT and CDR2 YNNKEL (reference sequence). CDR3 nucleotides: TGTGCCAGCTGTTTTCTTATGCAGGCGGGGGGGGATTACAATGAGCAGTTCTTC. It encodes CASCFLMQAGGDYNEQFF.

This clonotype has a count of ten or more. The gene calls are TRBV12-3 or TRBV12-4 and TRBJ2-1; TRBD2 matches at 8 bases. This CDR3 has 15 amino acids. Germline trimming cut 2 bases from V and 7 bases from J; bases unmatched to any gene: 7. The CDR3 loop is CASSLKRERDNEQFF. CDR3 DNA sequence: TGTGCCAGCAGTTTAAAGCGGGAGCGGGATAATGAGCAGTTCTTC.

This clonotype was detected once. The chain couples TRBV20-1 to TRBJ2-2, with no clear D. Germline CDR1 and CDR2: DFQATT and SNEGSKA (reference sequence). The CDR3 runs to 14 residues. V lost 3 bases, J lost 2 bases, and 10 bases lay in between. CDR3 sequence reads: CSASRSLNTGELFF. The CDR3 DNA sequence: TGCAGTGCTAGCCGGAGTTTAAACACCGGGGAGCTGTTTTTT.

The chain employs TRBV5-1 and TRBJ2-5; maybe TRBD1 (5 bases). The V gene's germline CDR1 is SGHRS and CDR2 YFSETQ. This CDR3 comprises 15 residues. The V end was cut by 2 bases, the J end by 6 bases, with 17 bases between. In DNA, the CDR3 is TGCGCCAGCAGCTTAGGCGGACATGACGCCAAGACCCAGTACTTC. Residues: CASSLGGHDAKTQYF.

This clonotype appeared a few times. The rearrangement links TRBV19 to TRBJ2-7; TRBD2 might be the D (5 bases). This CDR3 has 12 amino acids. V dropped 4 bases and J dropped 5 bases, with 9 bases sitting between them. Germline V lookup: CDR1 LNHDA, CDR2 SQIVND (reference sequence). The CDR3 DNA sequence: TGTGCCAGTAGTAATCGGGAAGACGAGCAGTACTTC. Amino acids: CASSNREDEQYF.

The sample holds one count of this clonotype. CDR3 sequence: CASSQGSRGYTF. The CDR3 DNA reads TGTGCCAGCAGCCAGGGTTCCAGGGGCTACACCTTC. The rearrangement links TRBV3-1 to TRBJ1-2; D not resolved. The CDR3 is 12 residues long. Germline CDR1 reads LGHDT; CDR2 reads YNNKEL (reference sequence). Trimming shortened V by 3 bases and J by 8 bases, and 10 bases separated the two germline ends.

In this sample, this clonotype turned up a few times. The chain links TRBV7-6 to TRBJ2-7; possible D gene TRBD2, 5 bases. This CDR3 contains 15 residues. V was clipped by 1 base and J by 0 bases, with 10 bases between them. Germline V gene data show CDR1 as SGHVS and CDR2 as FNYEAQ. CDR3 loop: CASSLDGGSSYEQYF. Written as DNA, the CDR3 is TGTGCCAGCAGCTTAGATGGAGGTAGCTCCTACGAGCAGTACTTC.

The J gene is TRBJ1-6, the V gene TRBV5-1; D may be TRBD1 (5 bases). V was pared by 0 bases and J by 10 bases, with 14 bases between. Germline-derived CDR1 and CDR2 are SGHRS and YFSETQ. This CDR3 contains 15 residues. CDR3 nucleotides: TGCGCCAGCAGCTTGGGTATCGTCGGGGGATCACCCCTCCACTTT. It is translated as CASSLGIVGGSPLHF.

This clonotype was observed many times. A junction boundary mismatches the germline segment, possibly from a read error. The V call is TRBV5-1, the J call TRBJ2-2; D remains ambiguous. The germline V gene has CDR1 SGHRS and CDR2 YFSETQ. The CDR3 runs 13 residues. The CDR3 region is CASSLVPTGELFF. The CDR3 DNA follows: TGTGCCAGCAGCTTGGTTCCCACCGGGGAGCTGTTTTTT.

This clonotype turned up a few times. V and J are TRBV21-1 and TRBJ2-7; no check of the table's D call, TRBD2, against the DNA was made. TRBV21-1 is designated a pseudogene. This CDR3 has 16 residues. CDR3 residues: CASSNEGTSGTSEQYF. The CDR3 DNA is TGTGCCAGCAGCAATGAGGGGACTAGCGGGACCTCAGAGCAGTACTTC.

CDR3: CAIRRQGARGETQYF. The CDR3 nucleotides read TGTGCCATCAGGAGACAGGGGGCGAGAGGAGAGACCCAGTACTTC. The chain employs TRBV10-3 and TRBJ2-5; TRBD1 aligns across 10 bases. The CDR3 contains 15 residues. Germline CDR1 ENHRY, CDR2 SYGVKD. V shed 6 bases, J shed 4 bases, and the junction held 8 bases outside the gene matches.

J is TRBJ1-5 and V is TRBV5-1; no clear D gene. The CDR3 contains 13 residues. CDR1 is SGHRS, CDR2 YFSETQ, per germline. Deletions cut 0 bases from V and 9 bases from J, with 10 bases between. CDR3 region: CASSLEPSRPQHF. CDR3 sequence (DNA): TGCGCCAGCAGCTTGGAACCCAGCAGGCCCCAGCATTTT.

The chain combines TRBV5-6 with TRBJ1-1; TRBD1 might be the D (6 bases). V was cut by 4 bases and J by 4 bases, with 20 bases left in between. Germline-derived CDR1 and CDR2 are SGHDT and YYEEEE. CDR3 length: 16 residues. In nucleotides, the CDR3 is TGTGCCAGCAGCCTAGTGTACAGGGTCGGTGGCACTGAAGCTTTCTTT. Translating it yields CASSLVYRVGGTEAFF.

About this clonotype: This could be a read error, since a much larger clone is one nucleotide away. The rearrangement uses TRBV5-1 and TRBJ1-5; 8 positions agree with TRBD1. This CDR3 has 13 residues. Germline assignment: CDR1 SGHRS and CDR2 YFSETQ. V was pared by 3 bases and J by 4 bases, with 0 bases of the junction left unmatched. CDR3 nucleotide sequence: TGCGCCAGCAGCTGGGACAGGAATCAGCCCCAGCATTTT. Protein: CASSWDRNQPQHF.

This clonotype has just a few counts. The V gene is TRBV11-2, the J gene TRBJ2-7; D is perhaps TRBD1 (6 bases). CDR3 length equals 14 residues. Germline V gene sequence: CDR1 SGHAT, CDR2 FQNNGV. Trimming stripped 3 bases from V and 4 bases from J, with 13 bases between. The chain's CDR3 is CASSFGQGLYEQYF. DNA of the CDR3: TGTGCCAGCAGCTTTGGGCAGGGGTTATACGAGCAGTACTTC.

This chain joins TRBV6-1 and TRBJ2-3; the D gene could be TRBD1 or TRBD2 (5 bases each). Trimming cost V 10 bases and J 5 bases, with 22 bases left between them. Germline V gene lookup returns CDR1 MNHNS and CDR2 SASEGT. This CDR3 spans 15 amino acids. CDR3 in DNA: TGTGCCAATTCACAGGATTTTAGCGAGGGAGATACGCAGTATTTT. It translates to CANSQDFSEGDTQYF.

This clonotype was counted a few times. V gene TRBV18 combines with J gene TRBJ1-1; D call uncertain. V dropped 2 bases and J dropped 4 bases, with 8 bases sitting between them. Germline loops: CDR1 KGHSH, CDR2 LQKENI. This CDR3 contains 13 residues. CDR3 sequence (DNA): TGTGCCAGCTCACCATTGGCAGGCACTGAAGCTTTCTTT. As protein: CASSPLAGTEAFF.

The rearrangement links TRBV7-2 to TRBJ1-5; 8 nucleotides align to TRBD1. Losses at the gene ends were 5 bases for V and 7 bases for J; bases not matched to a gene: 10. This CDR3 has 15 residues. Germline CDR1 and CDR2: SGHTA and FQGNSA. The CDR3 sequence: CASSPSTGVGQPQHF. In DNA, the CDR3 is TGTGCCAGCAGCCCATCGACAGGGGTGGGACAGCCCCAGCATTTT.

This clonotype turned up a few times. The rearrangement uses TRBV19 and TRBJ1-1, with 7 bases identical to TRBD1. V shed 2 bases and J 4 bases; nucleotides not matched to a gene: 4. This CDR3 has 14 amino acids. Germline lookup yields CDR1 LNHDA and CDR2 SQIVND (reference sequence). The DNA for the CDR3 is TGTGCCAGTAGTATAAGGGGGCCGAGCACTGAAGCTTTCTTT. Amino acids: CASSIRGPSTEAFF.

V usage is TRBV5-5 and J usage is TRBJ1-4; D perhaps matches TRBD1 (5 bases). Trimming shortened V by 0 bases and J by 7 bases, and 13 bases separated the two germline ends. CDR1 is SGHKS, CDR2 YYEKEE, per germline (reference sequence). This CDR3 spans 15 amino acids. The CDR3 is CASSLVDSFSEKLFF. CDR3 in DNA: TGTGCCAGCAGCTTGGTTGACAGCTTCTCTGAAAAACTGTTTTTT.